A single sample is the source of the 27 T cell receptor beta chains below, sequenced in a study of technical replicates of blood from a few donors. Sequenced by immunoSEQ multiplex PCR; TCRdb stores in-frame clones only, minus some. This sample has tens of thousands of clones, with approximately 96% found just once. The sequenced sample was T cells isolated from PBMCs. The receptors stem from a human donor in good health.

The chain combines TRBV2 with TRBJ1-1; tentative D call: TRBD1 (5 bases). Trimming left V 4 bases short and J 6 bases short, with 9 bases between. Per the germline V gene, CDR1 is SNHLY and CDR2 is FYNNEI. The CDR3 sequence is 12 residues long. The CDR3 DNA sequence: TGTGCCAGCAGTGTGGGGGGGTCTGAAGCTTTCTTT. Translation: CASSVGGSEAFF.

V gene TRBV5-4 combines with J gene TRBJ2-1; D remains unclear. V was shortened by 5 bases and J by 0 bases, with 21 bases between the two germline ends. The germline CDR1 and CDR2 sequences are SGHNT and YYREEE (reference sequence). CDR3 size: 18 residues. CDR3 region: CASSEVFPPLSSYNEQFF. CDR3 nucleotide sequence: TGTGCCAGCAGTGAAGTCTTCCCCCCGCTAAGCTCCTACAATGAGCAGTTCTTC.

This clone was recorded a few times. The chain employs TRBV27 and TRBJ1-5, with TRBD1 as a possible D gene (5 bases). There are 14 residues in the CDR3. V lost 6 bases to trimming and J lost 3 bases, with 12 bases between them. The germline V gene encodes CDR1 MNHEY and CDR2 SMNVEV (reference sequence). The CDR3 loop is CASRVGASNQPQHF. In DNA, the CDR3 is TGTGCCAGCAGGGTAGGGGCCTCCAATCAGCCCCAGCATTTT.

The rearrangement uses TRBV29-1 and TRBJ1-5; TRBD1 is a possible D gene (6 bases). Germline V gene sequence: CDR1 SQVTM, CDR2 ANQGSEA. Deletions cut 6 bases from V and 1 base from J, with 13 bases between. This CDR3 is 14 amino acids long. The CDR3 sequence: CSVTGSESNQPQHF. The DNA for the CDR3 is TGCAGCGTAACAGGGAGTGAAAGCAATCAGCCCCAGCATTTT.

This rearrangement joins TRBV6-1 to TRBJ1-5; maybe TRBD1 (6 bases). The V and J ends lost 3 bases and 6 bases respectively, with 30 bases between them. There are 20 residues in the CDR3. The germline CDR1 and CDR2 sequences are MNHNS and SASEGT. For the CDR3, the DNA is TGTGCCAGCAGTGACGTTTTTCTGGTGATCCCGGCTAACAGGGCTCAGCCCCAGCATTTT. Translating it yields CASSDVFLVIPANRAQPQHF.

This clone was seen only once. The J gene is TRBJ1-4, the V gene TRBV27, with a weak D call TRBD1 (5 bases). V dropped 4 bases and J dropped 10 bases, with 16 bases sitting between them. The CDR3 extends over 14 amino acids. Germline lookup yields CDR1 MNHEY and CDR2 SMNVEV (reference sequence). In DNA form, the CDR3 reads TGTGCCAGCAGTTCCGGCCAGGGCCCACGAAAACTGTTTTTT. Translating gives CASSSGQGPRKLFF.

The chain is built from TRBV6-1 and TRBJ1-5; possibly TRBD1 for D (6 bases). Germline lookup yields CDR1 MNHNS and CDR2 SASEGT. V was clipped by 2 bases and J by 4 bases, with 12 bases between them. This CDR3 contains 15 residues. CDR3: CASSELGGGNQPQHF. For the CDR3, the DNA is TGTGCCAGCAGTGAATTAGGGGGGGGGAATCAGCCCCAGCATTTT.

The chain couples TRBV5-6 to TRBJ1-2; 9 bases line up with TRBD1. There are 14 residues in the CDR3. Unmatched junction bases numbered 4, after V lost 1 base and J lost 6 bases. The germline V gene encodes CDR1 SGHDT and CDR2 YYEEEE. CDR3 coding DNA: TGTGCCAGCAGCTTGTGGGGACAGGGACATGGCTACACCTTC. Translating it yields CASSLWGQGHGYTF.

The V and J genes are TRBV15 and TRBJ2-1; TRBD1 matches at 7 bases. Germline CDR1 reads LNHNV; CDR2 reads YYDKDF (reference sequence). Trimming cost V 7 bases and J 4 bases; bases outside gene matches: 7. The CDR3 loop spans 14 amino acids. This chain's CDR3 is CATTPGQMYNEQFF. CDR3 DNA: TGTGCCACCACCCCGGGACAGATGTACAATGAGCAGTTCTTC. The full variable domain, completed using reference TRBV15 and TRBJ2-1, is DAMVIQNPRYQVTQFGKPVTLSCSQTLNHNVMYWYQQKSSQAPKLLFHYYDKDFNNEADTPDNFQSRRPNTSFCFLDIRSPGLGDTAMYLCATTPGQMYNEQFFGPGTRLTVL.

J is TRBJ1-5 and V is TRBV10-3, with D possibly being TRBD1 (5 bases). Between the trimmed V and J ends, which lost 3 bases and 9 bases, there was a span of 18 bases. The length of the CDR3 is 15 residues. Germline lookup yields CDR1 ENHRY and CDR2 SYGVKD. For the CDR3, the DNA is TGTGCCATCAGTGAAGAGGAAGGTCTGGGGGGGCCCCAGCATTTT. Translation: CAISEEEGLGGPQHF.

V is TRBV28 and J is TRBJ1-2; maybe TRBD1 (5 bases). CDR3 length: 15 residues. Germline V lookup: CDR1 MDHEN, CDR2 SYDVKM. V lost 7 bases and J lost 2, with 17 bases in between. The CDR3 coding sequence is TGTGCCAGCACGATGGGGGGTAAGGTGAACTATGGCTACACCTTC. Translating it yields CASTMGGKVNYGYTF.

The V call is TRBV27, the J call TRBJ2-7, with a tentative D call TRBD1 (6 bases). Germline CDR1 and CDR2: MNHEY and SMNVEV (reference sequence). Trimming removed 4 bases at V and 5 bases at J, with 12 bases between. The CDR3 is made up of 13 amino acids. The CDR3 sequence: CASSSNRVHEQYF. Written as DNA, the CDR3 is TGTGCCAGCAGTTCTAACAGGGTGCACGAGCAGTACTTC.

The chain recombines TRBV28 with TRBJ2-7, with TRBD2 matching over 9 bases. This CDR3 contains 15 residues. Germline-derived CDR1 and CDR2 are MDHEN and SYDVKM. Trimming cost V 6 bases and J 0 bases; bases outside gene matches: 6. CDR3 nucleotides: TGTGCCAGCAGCCTGAGCGGGGGGAGCTCCTACGAGCAGTACTTC. This codes for CASSLSGGSSYEQYF.

CDR3 protein: CAIGQGPGELFF. The CDR3 region has the DNA TGTGCCATCGGACAGGGACCCGGGGAGCTGTTTTTT. The chain couples TRBV28 to TRBJ2-2; 8 nucleotides match TRBD1. CDR3 length: 12 residues. J was trimmed by 6 bases and V by 10 bases; bases with no gene match: 4. Germline-derived CDR1 and CDR2 are MDHEN and SYDVKM. Full variable domain (rest looked up from reference TRBV28 and TRBJ2-2): DVKVTQSSRYLVKRTGEKVFLECVQDMDHENMFWYRQDPGLGLRLIYFSYDVKMKEKGDIPEGYSVSREKKERFSLILESASTNQTSMYLCAIGQGPGELFFGEGSRLTVL.

Here the CDR3 reads CASSHLATSSYNEQFF. DNA of the CDR3: TGCGCCAGCAGCCATCTAGCGACGAGCTCCTACAATGAGCAGTTCTTC. The chain combines TRBV4-1 with TRBJ2-1; a possible D gene is TRBD2 (6 bases). V was trimmed by 3 bases and J by 0 bases, leaving 12 bases between them. In germline, CDR1 is MGHRA, CDR2 YSYEKL. There are 16 residues in the CDR3.

This sequence joins TRBV6-5 and TRBJ1-3; no clear D gene. Trimming removed 7 bases from V and 4 bases from J, with 11 bases in between. Germline assignment: CDR1 MNHEY and CDR2 SVGAGI. CDR3 length: 13 amino acids. The CDR3 protein is CASTTGEGNTIYF. CDR3 bases: TGTGCCAGCACCACCGGAGAAGGAAACACCATATATTTT.

This chain links TRBV2 with TRBJ2-3; no clear D gene. The CDR3 runs 12 residues. CDR1 and CDR2 (germline): SNHLY, FYNNEI. V was pared by 5 bases and J by 4 bases, with 7 bases between. In nucleotides, the CDR3 is TGTGCCAGCAGTTCGTGGCCAGATACGCAGTATTTT. It encodes CASSSWPDTQYF. The full variable domain, in which reference TRBV2 and TRBJ2-3 provide the parts outside the CDR3, is EPEVTQTPSHQVTQMGQEVILRCVPISNHLYFYWYRQILGQKVEFLVSFYNNEISEKSEIFDDQFSVERPDGSNFTLKIRSTKLEDSAMYFCASSSWPDTQYFGPGTRLTVL.

V gene TRBV11-2 combines with J gene TRBJ2-7, with no clear D. V was pared by 1 base and J by 0 bases, with 7 bases between. The germline gives CDR1 SGHAT, CDR2 FQNNGV. The CDR3 has 14 residues. CDR3 protein: CASSLVPSSYEQYF. DNA for the CDR3: TGTGCCAGCAGCTTAGTACCGAGCTCCTACGAGCAGTACTTC. The entire variable domain, with the rest obtained from reference TRBV11-2 and TRBJ2-7, is as follows: EAGVAQSPRYKIIEKRQSVAFWCNPISGHATLYWYQQILGQGPKLLIQFQNNGVVDDSQLPKDRFSAERLKGVDSTLKIQPAKLEDSAVYLCASSLVPSSYEQYFGPGTRLTVT.

V gene TRBV7-3 combines with J gene TRBJ2-1, with 14 bases aligning to TRBD2. The J segment lost 9 bases and the V segment lost 4 bases, leaving 11 bases of the junction unmatched. The germline gives CDR1 SGHTA, CDR2 FQGTGA. The CDR3 extends over 17 amino acids. CDR3 nucleotide sequence: TGTGCCAGCAGCTCGGGGACTAGCGGGAGCTTGGGGGGTGAGCAGTTCTTC. Its protein is CASSSGTSGSLGGEQFF.

The chain is built from TRBV5-1 and TRBJ1-4; D might be TRBD1 (5 bases). The CDR3 covers 15 residues. The germline gives CDR1 SGHRS, CDR2 YFSETQ. Deletions cut 0 bases from V and 7 bases from J, with 13 bases between. This CDR3 reads CASSLAGGEGEKLFF. The CDR3 bases are TGCGCCAGCAGCTTGGCGGGAGGGGAGGGTGAAAAACTGTTTTTT. Supplemented by reference TRBV5-1 and TRBJ1-4, the full variable domain reads KAGVTQTPRYLIKTRGQQVTLSCSPISGHRSVSWYQQTPGQGLQFLFEYFSETQRNKGNFPGRFSGRQFSNSRSEMNVSTLELGDSALYLCASSLAGGEGEKLFFGSGTQLSVL.

This rearrangement joins TRBV6-1 to TRBJ2-5; 8 nucleotides align to TRBD1. The CDR3 loop spans 14 amino acids. Germline V CDR1 and CDR2: MNHNS, SASEGT. Trimming cost V 2 bases and J 5 bases; bases outside gene matches: 4. The CDR3 here is CASSELGTGETQYF. The CDR3 coding sequence is TGTGCCAGCAGTGAACTCGGGACAGGCGAGACCCAGTACTTC.

The chain uses TRBV5-8 and TRBJ2-7, with D possibly matching TRBD2 (7 bases). This CDR3 spans 16 amino acids. CDR1 is SGHTS and CDR2 is YDEGEE in the germline V gene. V was clipped by 0 bases and J by 5 bases, with 18 bases between them. In DNA form, the CDR3 reads TGTGCCAGCAGCTTGGCCAGGGGAGGGAGCGGGGACGAGCAGTACTTC. It encodes CASSLARGGSGDEQYF.

The chain joins TRBV29-1 to TRBJ2-1; 7 nucleotides match TRBD1. Trimming cost V 5 bases and J 4 bases; bases outside gene matches: 11. The germline V gene has CDR1 SQVTM and CDR2 ANQGSEA. This CDR3 is built from 15 residues. The CDR3 sequence: CSVRKGTDEYNEQFF. CDR3 bases: TGCAGCGTTAGGAAAGGGACAGATGAATACAATGAGCAGTTCTTC.

The chain has TRBV20-1 and TRBJ2-7, with TRBD2 matching 8 bases. Looked up from germline, CDR1 is DFQATT and CDR2 is SNEGSKA (reference sequence). After removal of 3 bases from V and 7 bases from J, the junction contained 2 bases not matched to a gene. This CDR3 is built from 11 residues. The CDR3 here is CSASSGAEQYF. The CDR3 coding sequence is TGCAGTGCTAGTAGCGGGGCAGAGCAGTACTTC.

V usage is TRBV29-1 and J usage is TRBJ2-1; 7 nucleotides align to TRBD1. Per germline, CDR1 SQVTM and CDR2 ANQGSEA. The CDR3 sequence is 16 residues long. V lost 3 bases and J lost 2; bases outside the gene matches: 10. DNA for the CDR3: TGCAGCGTTGAGGTAACCGGGACAGAGACCTACAATGAGCAGTTCTTC. The encoded protein is CSVEVTGTETYNEQFF.

The chain is built from TRBV6-4 and TRBJ2-7; TRBD2 aligns across 8 bases. The CDR3 extends over 15 amino acids. Germline lookup yields CDR1 MRHNA and CDR2 SNTAGT. V lost 1 base, J lost 6 bases, and 8 bases stayed unmatched. DNA for the CDR3: TGTGCCAGCAGTGACTTAAGAACTAGCGGTTCCGAGCAGTACTTC. Amino acids: CASSDLRTSGSEQYF.

This clone occurred once. In nucleotides, the CDR3 is TGTGCCAGCAGCCCGGGGACAGGGGAAGGCTACACCTTC. Protein product: CASSPGTGEGYTF. The V gene is TRBV11-3, the J gene TRBJ1-2, with 10 positions matching TRBD1. Trimming removed 5 bases from V and 8 bases from J; junction bases left unmatched: 5. Germline CDR1 is SGHNT and CDR2 is YENEEA. This CDR3 region has 13 residues.